The 26 T cell receptor beta chains below were found in one sample sequenced in a study of blood T cell repertoires in COVID-19. Profiling relied on immunoSEQ multiplex PCR, and the TCRdb table lists in-frame clones only, not all of them. The sample holds around 190,000 clones; 80% to 90% are singletons and the top ten take 1.5% to 2%. What was sequenced was peripheral blood. Receptors were obtained from a young man who had recovered from COVID-19.

The genes are TRBV29-1 and TRBJ2-1, with a tentative D call TRBD2 (5 bases). Germline CDR1 is SQVTM and CDR2 is ANQGSEA. V was shortened by 4 bases and J by 0 bases, with 7 bases between the two germline ends. This CDR3 region has 13 residues. CDR3 amino acids: CSVVTSSYNEQFF. CDR3 sequence (DNA): TGCAGCGTTGTCACTAGCTCCTACAATGAGCAGTTCTTC.

This clone was seen once. In nucleotides, the CDR3 is TGCGCCAGCAGCGAGGGGGCTTGGGGCAATCAGCCCCAGCATTTT. It specifies CASSEGAWGNQPQHF. The chain combines TRBV4-3 with TRBJ1-5; 7 bases match TRBD1. This CDR3 is 15 amino acids long. The germline V gene has CDR1 LGHNA and CDR2 YSLEER. J gave up 2 bases and V 5 bases, and 6 bases lay outside the gene matches.

The chain joins TRBV25-1 to TRBJ2-7; 8 bases fit TRBD2. This CDR3 is 15 amino acids long. Germline CDR1 reads MGHDK; CDR2 reads SYGVNS. V lost 1 base, J lost 6 bases, and 8 bases stayed unmatched. The CDR3 loop reads CASSESGTRRSEQYF. The CDR3 nucleotides are TGTGCCAGCAGTGAATCCGGGACTAGACGAAGCGAGCAGTACTTC.

The chain joins TRBV10-1 to TRBJ2-1, with D possibly matching TRBD1 (5 bases). CDR3 size: 16 residues. Germline CDR1 is WNHNN and CDR2 is SYGVQD (reference sequence). With 1 base removed from V and 5 bases from J, the gap between germline ends came to 15 bases. CDR3 nucleotide sequence: TGCGCCAGCAGTGAGTTCCTCAGGGTGCTACACAATGAGCAGTTCTTC. Its protein product is CASSEFLRVLHNEQFF.

This sequence joins TRBV2 and TRBJ2-7; 10 bases match TRBD2. Germline V gene data show CDR1 as SNHLY and CDR2 as FYNNEI. This CDR3 is built from 16 residues. The V gene end was trimmed by 1 base and the J gene end by 0 bases; junction bases not matched to a gene: 3. The CDR3 region is CASSEETSGVSYEQYF. DNA of the CDR3: TGTGCCAGCAGTGAAGAAACTAGCGGGGTCTCCTACGAGCAGTACTTC.

J is TRBJ1-2 and V is TRBV30; no clear D. Germline loops: CDR1 GTSNPN, CDR2 SVGIG (reference sequence). The ends were cut back, 0 bases at V and 3 bases at J, with 11 bases in the middle. This CDR3 comprises 14 residues. The CDR3 loop is CAWSVTQADYGYTF. In DNA, the CDR3 is TGTGCCTGGAGTGTAACCCAGGCCGACTATGGCTACACCTTC.

The V gene is TRBV6-2 or TRBV6-3, the J gene TRBJ2-7; D remains ambiguous. Germline loops: CDR1 MNHEY, CDR2 SVGEGT. V gave up 5 bases and J gave up 6 bases, with 8 bases separating them. The CDR3 has 11 residues. DNA of the CDR3: TGTGCCAGCAGTACCGCACTCGAGCAGTACTTC. It is translated as CASSTALEQYF.

V is TRBV7-9 and J is TRBJ2-7, with TRBD1 identical over 7 bases. The V and J ends lost 2 bases and 5 bases, in that order; junction bases with no gene match: 9. CDR1 is SEHNR, CDR2 FQNEAQ, per germline (reference sequence). The CDR3 covers 15 residues. DNA of the CDR3: TGTGCCAGCAGCTTATCTTGGACAGGTTTAAACGAGCAGTACTTC. Its translation is CASSLSWTGLNEQYF. Full variable domain (outside the CDR3, taken from reference TRBV7-9 and TRBJ2-7): DTGVSQNPRHKITKRGQNVTFRCDPISEHNRLYWYRQTLGQGPEFLTYFQNEAQLEKSRLLSDRFSAERPKGSFSTLEIQRTEQGDSAMYLCASSLSWTGLNEQYFGPGTRLTVT.

The rearrangement links TRBV12-3 or TRBV12-4 to TRBJ1-2; D may be TRBD1 (6 bases). The CDR3 is 12 amino acids. Trimming shortened V by 5 bases and J by 11 bases, and 15 bases separated the two germline ends. The chain's CDR3 is CASSQQDSVYTF. As DNA, the CDR3 is TGTGCCAGCAGTCAACAGGACAGTGTATACACCTTC.

This chain joins TRBV13 and TRBJ2-3; 7 bases are a match to TRBD2. CDR3 length: 15 amino acids. J lost 7 bases, V lost 0 bases, and 7 bases had no gene match. Germline V gives CDR1 PRHDT, CDR2 FYEKMQ (reference sequence). The CDR3 sequence is CASSLGKGRGNTQYF. The CDR3 DNA reads as TGTGCCAGCAGCTTAGGGAAAGGGAGGGGAAATACGCAGTATTTT. The whole variable domain, remainder taken from reference TRBV13 and TRBJ2-3, is AAGVIQSPRHLIKEKRETATLKCYPIPRHDTVYWYQQGPGQDPQFLISFYEKMQSDKGSIPDRFSAQQFSDYHSELNMSSLELGDSALYFCASSLGKGRGNTQYFGPGTRLTVL.

The gene calls are TRBV27 and TRBJ1-1, with D unresolved. The V gene's germline CDR1 is MNHEY and CDR2 SMNVEV (reference sequence). The CDR3 covers 13 residues. V was trimmed by 7 bases and J by 4 bases, leaving 13 bases between them. CDR3 sequence (DNA): TGTGCCAGCATCGGGATGAGGGTCACTGAAGCTTTCTTT. This gives the protein CASIGMRVTEAFF.

This chain links TRBV27 with TRBJ2-2; 9 bases are a match to TRBD2. Germline V lookup: CDR1 MNHEY, CDR2 SMNVEV (reference sequence). The V segment lost 0 bases and the J segment 1 base; nucleotides outside the gene matches: 3. This CDR3 is 17 amino acids long. The CDR3 spells CASSLSKTSGNTGELFF. CDR3 nucleotides: TGTGCCAGCAGTTTATCGAAGACTAGCGGGAACACCGGGGAGCTGTTTTTT.

The CDR3 bases are TGTGCCAGCAGTCCCACGAGGACTAGCGCCAATGAGCAGTTCTTC. As protein: CASSPTRTSANEQFF. V and J are TRBV28 and TRBJ2-1; the match to TRBD2 covers 9 bases. Germline trimming cut 5 bases from V and 6 bases from J; bases unmatched to any gene: 8. The CDR3 sequence is 15 residues long. Per the germline V gene, CDR1 is MDHEN and CDR2 is SYDVKM.

The chain carries TRBV30 and TRBJ2-1, with no clear D. The ends were cut back, 3 bases at V and 10 bases at J, with 10 bases in the middle. CDR3 length: 11 amino acids. Looked up from germline, CDR1 is GTSNPN and CDR2 is SVGIG (reference sequence). The CDR3 region is CAWSLGLEQFF. In DNA form, the CDR3 reads TGTGCCTGGAGCCTAGGTCTAGAGCAGTTCTTC.

The chain carries TRBV3-1 (or the pseudogene TRBV3-2) and TRBJ2-1, with TRBD2 matching over 16 bases. The CDR3 is 15 residues long. J gave up 10 bases and V 6 bases, and 6 bases lay outside the gene matches. Germline V gene sequence: CDR1 LGHDT, CDR2 YNNKEL (reference sequence). The CDR3 region has the DNA TGTGCCAGCAGTCCCCCGGGACTAGCGGGAGGGGAGCAGTTCTTC. This encodes CASSPPGLAGGEQFF.

The chain has TRBV7-2 and TRBJ2-1; 13 bases line up with TRBD2. The CDR3 is made up of 16 amino acids. With 5 bases clipped from V and 7 bases from J, the junction kept 8 bases outside the gene matches. Germline V gives CDR1 SGHTA, CDR2 FQGNSA. This CDR3 reads CASSAPGLAGINEQFF. DNA for the CDR3: TGTGCCAGCAGCGCGCCGGGACTAGCGGGGATAAATGAGCAGTTCTTC. The variable domain in full, completed from reference TRBV7-2 and TRBJ2-1, reads GAGVSQSPSNKVTEKGKDVELRCDPISGHTALYWYRQSLGQGLEFLIYFQGNSAPDKSGLPSDRFSAERTGGSVSTLTIQRTQQEDSAVYLCASSAPGLAGINEQFFGPGTRLTVL.

The rearrangement links TRBV11-2 to TRBJ2-3, with D perhaps matching TRBD2 (7 bases). The CDR3 has 15 residues. V lost 1 base and J lost 4, with 12 bases in between. Germline CDR1 SGHAT, CDR2 FQNNGV. CDR3 nucleotide sequence: TGTGCCAGCAGCTTAGTTCGGGGGGCCTCAGATACGCAGTATTTT. Translation gives CASSLVRGASDTQYF.

The chain uses TRBV24-1 and TRBJ2-3; D not resolved. V was cut by 4 bases and J by 1 base, with 11 bases left in between. Germline V gene sequence: CDR1 KGHDR, CDR2 SFDVKD. This CDR3 has 15 residues. The CDR3 reads CATSDSRIRTDTQYF. The CDR3 DNA sequence: TGTGCCACCAGTGACTCCAGGATTCGCACAGATACGCAGTATTTT.

The chain carries TRBV7-9 and TRBJ1-2, with D uncertain. Per the germline V gene, CDR1 is SEHNR and CDR2 is FQNEAQ (reference sequence). The CDR3 totals 12 residues. Trimming removed 5 bases at V and 1 base at J, with 5 bases between. CDR3 bases: TGTGCCAGCAGCCGGGGTAACTATGGCTACACCTTC. As protein: CASSRGNYGYTF.

The chain uses TRBV2 and TRBJ2-4; 8 positions agree with TRBD2. With 4 bases clipped from V and 9 bases from J, the junction kept 5 bases outside the gene matches. CDR1 SNHLY and CDR2 FYNNEI come from the germline V gene. This CDR3 has 13 residues. CDR3 DNA: TGTGCCAGCAGTGTATCGCGGGAGGCCATTCAGTACTTC. Its translation: CASSVSREAIQYF. Full variable domain (missing parts from reference TRBV2 and TRBJ2-4): EPEVTQTPSHQVTQMGQEVILRCVPISNHLYFYWYRQILGQKVEFLVSFYNNEISEKSEIFDDQFSVERPDGSNFTLKIRSTKLEDSAMYFCASSVSREAIQYFGAGTRLSVL.

The chain is built from TRBV7-2 and TRBJ2-1; TRBD2 matches 7 bases. This CDR3 is 17 amino acids long. Losses at the gene ends were 5 bases for V and 8 bases for J; bases not matched to a gene: 18. Germline values: CDR1 SGHTA, CDR2 FQGNSA. The CDR3 spells CASSPQRLASGKDEQFF. The CDR3 DNA is TGTGCCAGCAGCCCCCAAAGACTAGCCAGCGGGAAAGATGAGCAGTTCTTC.

This rearrangement joins TRBV21-1 to TRBJ2-7; no check of the table's D call, TRBD1, against the DNA was made. TRBV21-1 is reported as a pseudogene. This CDR3 is built from 12 residues. CDR3: CASSPDDSEQYF. CDR3 nucleotides: TGTGCCAGCAGCCCTGACGACAGCGAGCAGTACTTC.

The chain combines TRBV9 with TRBJ2-1, with D tentatively TRBD1 (6 bases). The CDR3 spans 17 residues. CDR1 and CDR2 (germline): SGDLS, YYNGEE. The ends were cut back, 0 bases at V and 5 bases at J, with 18 bases in the middle. The DNA for the CDR3 is TGTGCCAGCAGCGTAGAAGCGGACCAGGGGAGCCACAATGAGCAGTTCTTC. This encodes CASSVEADQGSHNEQFF.

As to this clone: The junction departs from germline at one end; a sequencing error may be responsible. The rearrangement joins TRBV11-2 to TRBJ2-7; TRBD2 matches 12 bases. The CDR3 covers 15 residues. Germline assignment: CDR1 SGHAT and CDR2 FQNNGV. The CDR3 nucleotides are TGTGCCAGCAGGTTAGAGACTAGCGGGAGTTACGAGCAGTACTTC. It codes for CASRLETSGSYEQYF.

V usage is TRBV4-1 and J usage is TRBJ2-7, with D perhaps TRBD1 (5 bases). Germline lookup yields CDR1 MGHRA and CDR2 YSYEKL. V was clipped by 0 bases and J by 3 bases, with 12 bases between them. This CDR3 region has 15 residues. The CDR3 coding sequence is TGCGCCAGCAGCCAAGACAGGGAAATCGACTACGAGCAGTACTTC. It encodes CASSQDREIDYEQYF.

This rearrangement joins TRBV27 to TRBJ2-3; 12 nucleotides match TRBD1. Germline V gene lookup returns CDR1 MNHEY and CDR2 SMNVEV (reference sequence). V was pared by 0 bases and J by 0 bases, with 7 bases of the junction left unmatched. CDR3 length equals 19 residues. The CDR3 nucleotides are TGTGCCAGCAGTTTATCGGGACAGGGGGCAGGATGGAGCACAGATACGCAGTATTTT. It translates to CASSLSGQGAGWSTDTQYF.